Ten or more counts support the clone carrying this TCR beta chain. Its cognate antigen is unknown. This record comes from a study of T cells in Graves' hyperthyroidism and ophthalmopathy. TCR beta CDR3 region amplification was performed from RNA transcripts. TCR CDR3 regions were first amplified by RT-PCR with HTBI primers. One entry per CDR3 protein results from TCRdb running MiXCR on the multiplex PCR reads. The top ten hold roughly 15% of the sample, which has some 250,000 distinct CDR3 sequences, just over 14% seen once. Study-wide findings and caveats: Blood also held most thyroid clonotypes expanded beyond 0.001.

This TCR came from a woman in her thirties or forties with Graves' hyperthyroidism that later progressed to Graves' ophthalmopathy. Sequencing input: blood.

In DNA, the CDR3 is TGCAGTGCAGAGACTAGCGGGTCTTACAATGAGCAGTTCTTC. It translates to CSAETSGSYNEQFF. The chain links TRBV20-1 to TRBJ2-1; 10 nucleotides agree with TRBD2. The J segment lost 4 bases and the V segment lost 6 bases, leaving 6 bases of the junction unmatched. Per the germline V gene, CDR1 is DFQATT and CDR2 is SNEGSKA (reference sequence). CDR3 length: 14 amino acids.